Described below is a single TCR beta chain sequence and its context. Researchers ran the PCR with 60 Vbeta and 13 Jbeta primers. As processed by the authors: The count from a later analysis was some 80 million unique TCR beta chains, some 10 million of them shared. Profiling relied on immunoSEQ multiplex PCR, and the TCRdb table lists in-frame clones only, not all of them. From that table come the V and J calls and clone size; the DNA was used to work out D and trimming. The data contain some 190,000 clones, around 80% of them singletons. The sample comes from a study of cytomegalovirus exposure and HLA in healthy donors. CDR3 length: 15 amino acids. The germline gives CDR1 LNHDA, CDR2 SQIVND (reference sequence). J was trimmed by 6 bases and V by 5 bases; bases with no gene match: 7.

The receptor was isolated from a woman between 25 and 40 years old in good health and CMV-seronegative. The chain uses TRBV19 and TRBJ1-5; 10 bases are shared with TRBD1. What was sequenced was PBMCs. The CDR3 DNA follows: TGTGCCAGTAGTCCACGACAGGGGGCCGGTCAGCCCCAGCATTTT. Its protein product is CASSPRQGAGQPQHF. Full variable domain (missing parts from reference TRBV19 and TRBJ1-5): DGGITQSPKYLFRKEGQNVTLSCEQNLNHDAMYWYRQDPGQGLRLIYYSQIVNDFQKGDIAEGYSVSREKKESFPLTVTSAQKNPTAFYLCASSPRQGAGQPQHFGDGTRLSIL.